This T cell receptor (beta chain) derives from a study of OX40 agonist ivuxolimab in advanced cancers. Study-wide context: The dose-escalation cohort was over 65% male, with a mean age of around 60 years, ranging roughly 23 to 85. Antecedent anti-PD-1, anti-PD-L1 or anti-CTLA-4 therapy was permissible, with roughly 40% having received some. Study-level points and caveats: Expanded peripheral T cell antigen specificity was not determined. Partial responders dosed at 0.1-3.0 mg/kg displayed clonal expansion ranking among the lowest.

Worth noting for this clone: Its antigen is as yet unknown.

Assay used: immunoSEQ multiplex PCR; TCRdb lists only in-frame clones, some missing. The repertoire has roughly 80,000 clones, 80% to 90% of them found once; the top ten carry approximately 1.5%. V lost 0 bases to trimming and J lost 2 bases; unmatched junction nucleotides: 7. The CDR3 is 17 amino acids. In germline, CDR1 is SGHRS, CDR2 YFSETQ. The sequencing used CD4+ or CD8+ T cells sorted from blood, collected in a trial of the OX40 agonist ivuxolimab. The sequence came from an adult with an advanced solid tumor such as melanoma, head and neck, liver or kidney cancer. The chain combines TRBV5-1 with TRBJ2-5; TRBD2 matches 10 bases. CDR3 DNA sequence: TGCGCCAGCAGCTTGGTGTCCCTAGCGGGAGTGCAAGAGACCCAGTACTTC. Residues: CASSLVSLAGVQETQYF.